The rows below give T cell receptor beta chains drawn from one sample of a study of PD-L1 blockade in urothelial cancer. Assay used: immunoSEQ multiplex PCR; TCRdb lists only in-frame clones, some missing. The sample records about 72,000 clones, 84% being singletons. Here the sequenced sample was PBMCs, taken around atezolizumab (anti-PD-L1) treatment. These receptors were taken from a man in his sixties or seventies with urothelial cancer. Each CDR3 is given with its conserved first and last residue. The order of the fields is clone size, V gene, D gene, J gene, CDR3 protein, CDR3 DNA. A D gene is named only where the DNA matches it firmly. Size is omitted from some rows. Given values are once, few, many or a class for expanded clones.

once,TRBV7-2,NA,TRBJ1-1,CASSLEGLDTEAFF,TGTGCCAGCAGCTTAGAGGGGTTAGACACTGAAGCTTTCTTT
NA,TRBV28,TRBD1,TRBJ2-7,CASRTGGDYEQYF,TGTGCCAGCAGGACAGGGGGGGACTACGAGCAGTACTTC
NA,TRBV7-3,NA,TRBJ2-4,CASSLRNSPAF,TGTGCCAGCAGCTTAAGGAACAGCCCGGCCTTC
few,TRBV5-4,TRBD2,TRBJ2-7,CASSIRTSYEQYF,TGTGCCAGCAGCATAAGGACTAGCTACGAGCAGTACTTC
once,TRBV19,NA,TRBJ1-3,CASSIGQTGNTIYF,TGTGCCAGTAGTATCGGACAGACTGGAAACACCATATATTTT
NA,TRBV9,NA,TRBJ2-1,CASSGSGLDEQFF,TGTGCCAGCAGCGGCTCAGGGTTGGATGAGCAGTTCTTC
once,TRBV2,NA,TRBJ2-1,CASMPVLADHNEQFF,TGTGCCAGCATGCCCGTGTTAGCGGACCACAATGAGCAGTTCTTC
NA,TRBV10-2,NA,TRBJ2-7,CASSGGDYEQYF,TGCGCCAGCAGCGGCGGGGACTACGAGCAGTACTTC
NA,TRBV6-5,NA,TRBJ1-3,CASSSTLTASPIYF,TGTGCCAGCAGTTCTACCTTAACTGCTTCGCCGATATATTTT
NA,TRBV18,TRBD2,TRBJ2-1,CASSYGTSGAYNEQFF,TGTGCCAGCTCCTATGGGACTAGCGGGGCCTACAATGAGCAGTTCTTC
once,TRBV9,TRBD1,TRBJ2-3,CASRGGQGRNTDTQYF,TGTGCCAGCAGAGGAGGACAGGGGAGAAACACAGATACGCAGTATTTT
NA,TRBV4-1,NA,TRBJ2-3,CASSLGVTQYF,TGCGCCAGCAGCCTGGGAGTTACGCAGTATTTT
NA,TRBV28,NA,TRBJ1-3,CASSLQEGNTIYF,TGTGCCAGCAGCTTACAGGAAGGAAACACCATATATTTT
NA,TRBV27,TRBD1,TRBJ1-4,CASSTRQGDEKLFF,TGTGCCAGCAGTACCAGACAGGGGGATGAAAAACTGTTTTTT
NA,TRBV5-4,NA,TRBJ2-2,CASSPRSTGELFF,TGTGCCAGCAGCCCTAGGAGTACCGGGGAGCTGTTTTTT
NA,TRBV5-1,NA,TRBJ1-5,CASSPNGGNNQPQHF,TGCGCCAGCAGCCCCAATGGGGGGAACAATCAGCCCCAGCATTTT
NA,TRBV9,TRBD1,TRBJ2-7,CASSAGGRPPYEQYF,TGTGCCAGCAGCGCAGGGGGACGGCCGCCCTACGAGCAGTACTTC